Shown below are 20 T cell receptor beta chains from a single sample sequenced in a study of T cells in localized non-small cell lung cancer. Measured with immunoSEQ multiplex PCR; TCRdb has only the in-frame clones, and not every one. The repertoire holds 2,000 or so clones, with roughly 24% as singletons. The starting material was normal lung tissue next to the tumor, obtained before any cancer treatment. All receptors come from a woman aged 35 to 70 with stage II squamous cell lung carcinoma.

A few counts support this clone. This sequence joins TRBV30 and TRBJ2-7; D gene unclear. This CDR3 contains 13 residues. V lost 5 bases to trimming and J lost 2 bases, with 13 bases between them. In germline, CDR1 is GTSNPN, CDR2 SVGIG (reference sequence). Here the CDR3 reads CAWDRAGAYEQYF. For the CDR3, the DNA is TGTGCCTGGGACCGGGCCGGAGCCTACGAGCAGTACTTC. The entire variable domain, with the rest obtained from reference TRBV30 and TRBJ2-7, is as follows: SQTIHQWPATLVQPVGSPLSLECTVEGTSNPNLYWYRQAAGRGLQLLFYSVGIGQISSEVPQNLSASRPQDRQFILSSKKLLLSDSGFYLCAWDRAGAYEQYFGPGTRLTVT.

In its sample, this clone is medium-sized. The rearrangement links TRBV6-8 to TRBJ1-2; D may be TRBD1 (6 bases). CDR1 is MNHGY and CDR2 is SAAAGT in the germline V gene. The CDR3 is 15 amino acids. Trimming stripped 6 bases from V and 4 bases from J, with 18 bases between. In DNA form, the CDR3 reads TGTGCCAGCAGCCCCCCCACAGGGTTGGGCTATGGCTACACCTTC. Translated: CASSPPTGLGYGYTF.

Notes on this clone: Other DNA sequences in the same sample also yield this CDR3. V and J are TRBV14 and TRBJ1-1, with TRBD1 identical over 8 bases. The germline CDR1 and CDR2 sequences are SGHDN and FVKESK. The CDR3 has 15 residues. V was clipped by 4 bases and J by 5 bases; unmatched bases: 9. The CDR3 sequence: CASSPRTGWDTEAFF. The DNA of the CDR3 is TGTGCCAGCAGCCCTAGGACAGGGTGGGATACTGAAGCTTTCTTT.

The chain recombines TRBV11-3 with TRBJ2-1; D is uncertain. The V and J ends lost 5 bases and 6 bases respectively, with 17 bases between them. The CDR3 covers 15 residues. The germline V gene encodes CDR1 SGHNT and CDR2 YENEEA. CDR3 nucleotide sequence: TGTGCCAGCAGCCATGTAAGGTGGGGTGGCAATGAGCAGTTCTTC. Translation gives CASSHVRWGGNEQFF.

This chain uses TRBV19 with TRBJ1-5; maybe TRBD1 (5 bases). The CDR3 length is 15 residues. V dropped 5 bases and J dropped 5 bases, with 16 bases sitting between them. Germline assignment: CDR1 LNHDA and CDR2 SQIVND (reference sequence). CDR3: CASSSEGGGYQPQHF. The CDR3 DNA is TGTGCCAGTAGTTCGGAGGGTGGGGGTTATCAGCCCCAGCATTTT. Complete variable domain (other parts from reference TRBV19 and TRBJ1-5): DGGITQSPKYLFRKEGQNVTLSCEQNLNHDAMYWYRQDPGQGLRLIYYSQIVNDFQKGDIAEGYSVSREKKESFPLTVTSAQKNPTAFYLCASSSEGGGYQPQHFGDGTRLSIL.

This clone was recorded a few times. The CDR3 coding sequence is TGTGCCAGCAGTAGTGGGGGCCGCACTGAAGCTTTCTTT. Amino acid sequence: CASSSGGRTEAFF. V usage is TRBV9 and J usage is TRBJ1-1, with D possibly being TRBD1 (6 bases). Germline CDR1 is SGDLS and CDR2 is YYNGEE. CDR3 length: 13 residues. V was clipped by 5 bases and J by 4 bases, with 12 bases between them. The full variable domain, completed using reference TRBV9 and TRBJ1-1, is DSGVTQTPKHLITATGQRVTLRCSPRSGDLSVYWYQQSLDQGLQFLIQYYNGEERAKGNILERFSAQQFPDLHSELNLSSLELGDSALYFCASSSGGRTEAFFGQGTRLTVV.

The V gene is TRBV5-1, the J gene TRBJ2-5; 9 bases align to TRBD2. CDR1 is SGHRS and CDR2 is YFSETQ in the germline V gene. Germline trimming cut 0 bases from V and 3 bases from J; bases unmatched to any gene: 6. The CDR3 extends over 16 amino acids. The CDR3 DNA reads TGCGCCAGCAGCTTGGCCCTAGCGGGAAATGAAGAGACCCAGTACTTC. Translated, it gives CASSLALAGNEETQYF.

This chain connects TRBV18 to TRBJ2-3; D gene ambiguous. The ends were cut back, 0 bases at V and 6 bases at J, with 10 bases in the middle. The CDR3 has 14 residues. From germline, CDR1 is KGHSH and CDR2 LQKENI. CDR3 protein: CASSPPTTRDTQYF. CDR3 in DNA: TGTGCCAGCTCACCACCGACCACTCGGGATACGCAGTATTTT.

This clone is labeled as large. The chain uses TRBV11-3 and TRBJ2-7; the D is unclear. The V end was cut by 6 bases, the J end by 3 bases, with 21 bases between. This CDR3 spans 16 amino acids. Germline assignment: CDR1 SGHNT and CDR2 YENEEA. The CDR3 spells CASSYRPGRADYEQYF. The CDR3 coding sequence is TGTGCCAGCAGTTACCGACCGGGCCGGGCGGACTACGAGCAGTACTTC.

This clone was seen a few times. This rearrangement joins TRBV6-8 to TRBJ2-7; D is unresolved. CDR1 MNHGY and CDR2 SAAAGT come from the germline V gene. V lost 6 bases, J lost 2 bases, and 14 bases lay in between. This CDR3 contains 14 residues. The CDR3 DNA reads TGTGCCAGCAGCGCCGAGAGGACCCCCTACGAGCAGTACTTC. Translated, it gives CASSAERTPYEQYF.

This clone ranks as medium-sized. This rearrangement joins TRBV7-8 to TRBJ1-1; D remains unclear. CDR3 size: 13 residues. The germline V and J ends were trimmed by 3 bases and 0 bases, with 5 bases remaining between them. Germline V gives CDR1 SGHVS, CDR2 FQNEAQ. The CDR3 protein is CASSFSVNTEAFF. The CDR3 nucleotides read TGTGCCAGCAGCTTCTCTGTGAACACTGAAGCTTTCTTT.

The rearrangement links TRBV18 to TRBJ2-5, with TRBD1 as a possible D gene (6 bases). Per germline, CDR1 KGHSH and CDR2 LQKENI. This CDR3 spans 15 amino acids. V was trimmed by 1 base and J by 4 bases, leaving 13 bases between them. CDR3 in amino acids: CASSPRQAQGETQYF. CDR3 in DNA: TGTGCCAGCTCACCACGACAGGCCCAAGGAGAGACCCAGTACTTC.

The table lists this clone with a few counts. The gene calls are TRBV6-8 and TRBJ2-1, with 11 bases identical to TRBD2. The CDR3 is made up of 17 amino acids. With 2 bases clipped from V and 0 bases from J, the junction kept 3 bases outside the gene matches. CDR1 MNHGY and CDR2 SAAAGT come from the germline V gene. The CDR3 spells CASSYGLAGNSYNEQFF. CDR3 bases: TGTGCCAGCAGTTACGGACTAGCGGGCAACTCCTACAATGAGCAGTTCTTC.

This clone was observed a few times. The J gene is TRBJ1-4, the V gene TRBV6-8; TRBD1 might be the D (5 bases). Trimming pared 4 bases from V and 8 bases from J, leaving 11 bases between. The CDR3 is made up of 13 amino acids. Germline CDR1 reads MNHGY; CDR2 reads SAAAGT. CDR3: CASSWRDGEKLFF. As DNA, the CDR3 is TGTGCCAGCAGTTGGAGGGACGGAGAAAAACTGTTTTTT.

This clone has only a few counts. This chain links TRBV6-8 with TRBJ2-1, with a weak D call TRBD2 (5 bases). In germline, CDR1 is MNHGY, CDR2 SAAAGT. The CDR3 has 13 residues. V was pared by 5 bases and J by 6 bases, with 11 bases between. The CDR3 region has the DNA TGTGCCAGCAGTCGTCGCCGGGGCAATGAGCAGTTCTTC. This sequence encodes CASSRRRGNEQFF.

V gene TRBV12-5 combines with J gene TRBJ2-5; D remains ambiguous. Germline V gene sequence: CDR1 LGHNT, CDR2 FRNRAP. This CDR3 contains 15 residues. V gave up 2 bases and J gave up 5 bases, with 15 bases separating them. The CDR3 sequence: CASGLPSVARETQYF. CDR3 bases: TGTGCTAGTGGTTTGCCCTCCGTAGCAAGGGAGACCCAGTACTTC.

The J gene is TRBJ1-1, the V gene TRBV9; no firm D call. This CDR3 has 13 amino acids. The germline CDR1 and CDR2 sequences are SGDLS and YYNGEE. V lost 1 base to trimming and J lost 6 bases, with 10 bases between them. The DNA of the CDR3 is TGTGCCAGCAGCGTATCTAGTAACGCTGAAGCTTTCTTT. Translated: CASSVSSNAEAFF.

This chain links TRBV28 with TRBJ2-4; TRBD1 matches 7 bases. CDR3 length: 15 amino acids. The ends lost 5 bases at V and 2 bases at J; junction bases unmatched: 6. Germline V gene data show CDR1 as MDHEN and CDR2 as SYDVKM. This chain's CDR3 is CASSASGGTKNIQYF. The CDR3 nucleotides are TGTGCCAGCAGTGCCTCAGGGGGAACCAAAAACATTCAGTACTTC.

This clone came up a few times. The V gene is TRBV11-3, the J gene TRBJ2-1; maybe TRBD2 (6 bases). This CDR3 spans 14 amino acids. Germline lookup yields CDR1 SGHNT and CDR2 YENEEA. The ends were cut back, 4 bases at V and 3 bases at J, with 10 bases in the middle. In DNA, the CDR3 is TGTGCCAGCAGCTGGGAGACTAGCTACAATGAGCAGTTCTTC. This gives the protein CASSWETSYNEQFF.

This chain links TRBV9 with TRBJ2-3; D is uncertain. This CDR3 is 14 amino acids long. Per germline, CDR1 SGDLS and CDR2 YYNGEE. V lost 4 bases to trimming and J lost 1 base, with 10 bases between them. In nucleotides, the CDR3 is TGTGCCAGCAGCCCCACCCCGGGCACAGATACGCAGTATTTT. Amino acid sequence: CASSPTPGTDTQYF.